This T cell receptor (beta chain) was observed in a study of T cell responses to AZD1222 COVID-19 vaccine. Notes on the study in general: Rises in breadth and depth of Spike-specific TCRs came after two AZD1222 doses. Within unmutated variant regions lay the reported targets of nearly half of spike-specific TCRs.

Notes on this clone: Its matching antigen is unknown.

The table came from immunoSEQ multiplex PCR; TCRdb's copy has only in-frame clones and leaves some out. The sample records 90,000 to 130,000 clones, 94% being singletons. The CDR3 runs to 13 residues. CDR1 and CDR2 from the germline V gene are SNHLY and FYNNEI. The trim removed 9 bases at V and 8 bases at J, leaving 10 bases unmatched. The chain couples TRBV2 to TRBJ1-2; 9 positions agree with TRBD1. Sequenced here: peripheral blood, sampled 28 days after the second AZD1222 dose. The receptor's source is an adult who received the AZD1222 COVID-19 vaccine. In DNA form, the CDR3 reads TGTGCCAGTACAACCTACAGGGGGCCGGGCTACACCTTC. Its protein is CASTTYRGPGYTF.